The 3 T cell receptor beta chains in this list originate from one sample, sequenced in a study of blood T cell repertoires in COVID-19. Profiling relied on immunoSEQ multiplex PCR, and the TCRdb table lists in-frame clones only, not all of them. The top ten clones hold 4.4% of a sample with around 200,000 clones, around 82% of them seen once. The sequenced sample consisted of peripheral blood. These TCRs come from a man aged 50-59 years with active or convalescent COVID-19.

This clone was observed a few times. The chain links TRBV28 to TRBJ1-5; 7 bases agree with TRBD1. The CDR3 sequence is 12 residues long. Germline V gene sequence: CDR1 MDHEN, CDR2 SYDVKM. V shed 8 bases, J shed 7 bases, and the junction held 5 bases outside the gene matches. CDR3 loop: CASYRGIQPQHF. The CDR3 coding sequence is TGTGCCAGCTACAGGGGAATCCAGCCCCAGCATTTT.

The gene calls are TRBV5-3 and TRBJ2-2; 8 bases line up with TRBD1. TRBV5-3 falls under the ORF class, with uncertain function. Trimming at V came to 1 base and at J to 4 bases, leaving 3 bases not matched to a gene. The CDR3 is 15 residues long. The CDR3 sequence: CARSLRTGSTGELFF. CDR3 nucleotides: TGTGCCAGAAGCTTGCGGACAGGGTCCACCGGGGAGCTGTTTTTT.

Turning to this clone: Distinct nucleotide sequences in the sample also encode this CDR3. The chain uses TRBV5-1 and TRBJ2-7, with 8 positions matching TRBD1. The germline gives CDR1 SGHRS, CDR2 YFSETQ. V was clipped by 0 bases and J by 5 bases; unmatched bases: 4. The CDR3 sequence is 14 residues long. CDR3 residues: CASSLGQGAHEQYF. The CDR3, as DNA: TGCGCCAGCAGCTTGGGTCAGGGGGCCCACGAGCAGTACTTC.